These 5 T cell receptor beta chains share one sample of origin, sequenced in a study of T-cell memory formation after mild COVID-19. TCRdb re-called the 5' RACE reads with MiXCR, one entry per CDR3 protein. The sample lists about 470,000 distinct CDR3 sequences; around a sixth were seen once. The sample taken for sequencing was PBMCs or a T cell subset sorted from them (not recorded which). The receptors were gathered from an adult woman who had mild COVID-19 (a few samples of this study predate the infection). Cell type and time point are not known.

V gene TRBV6-6 combines with J gene TRBJ2-4, with a possible D match to TRBD1 (6 bases). CDR3 size: 15 residues. Germline V lookup: CDR1 MNHNY, CDR2 SVGAGI (reference sequence). V was pared by 0 bases and J by 5 bases, with 11 bases between. CDR3 amino acids: CASSYSRTVENIQYF. Here the CDR3 DNA reads TGTGCCAGCAGTTACTCGAGGACAGTTGAAAACATTCAGTACTTC.

This CDR3 is CASSDPGEKLFF. DNA of the CDR3: TGTGCCAGCAGTGATCCAGGGGAAAAACTGTTTTTT. The V gene is TRBV27, the J gene TRBJ1-4, with a tentative D call TRBD1 (5 bases). This CDR3 has 12 amino acids. Germline lookup yields CDR1 MNHEY and CDR2 SMNVEV (reference sequence). Deletions cut 5 bases from V and 8 bases from J, with 9 bases between.

The CDR3 loop reads CASSPRLASYEQYF. The DNA of the CDR3 is TGCGCCAGCAGCCCCCGACTAGCTTCCTACGAGCAGTACTTC. This chain joins TRBV5-1 and TRBJ2-7; 7 bases align to TRBD2. Trimming took 4 bases from V and 1 from J; bases not matched to a gene: 5. Germline CDR1 reads SGHRS; CDR2 reads YFSETQ. This CDR3 region has 14 residues. Supplemented by reference TRBV5-1 and TRBJ2-7, the full variable domain reads KAGVTQTPRYLIKTRGQQVTLSCSPISGHRSVSWYQQTPGQGLQFLFEYFSETQRNKGNFPGRFSGRQFSNSRSEMNVSTLELGDSALYLCASSPRLASYEQYFGPGTRLTVT.

The rearrangement joins TRBV12-3 or TRBV12-4 to TRBJ2-2; perhaps TRBD1 as D (6 bases). V shed 6 bases and J shed 4 bases, with 12 bases lying between them. The CDR3 runs to 14 residues. The CDR3 bases are TGTGCCAGCAGAACTCAACAGGGCACCGGGGAGCTGTTTTTT. Its protein product is CASRTQQGTGELFF.

The J gene is TRBJ2-7, the V gene TRBV7-2; perhaps TRBD1 as D (6 bases). CDR3 length equals 15 residues. From germline, CDR1 is SGHTA and CDR2 FQGNSA. The V end was cut by 5 bases, the J end by 1 base, with 15 bases between. CDR3 loop: CASSPAGTGSYEQYF. CDR3 DNA: TGTGCCAGCAGCCCCGCCGGTACAGGGTCCTACGAGCAGTACTTC.